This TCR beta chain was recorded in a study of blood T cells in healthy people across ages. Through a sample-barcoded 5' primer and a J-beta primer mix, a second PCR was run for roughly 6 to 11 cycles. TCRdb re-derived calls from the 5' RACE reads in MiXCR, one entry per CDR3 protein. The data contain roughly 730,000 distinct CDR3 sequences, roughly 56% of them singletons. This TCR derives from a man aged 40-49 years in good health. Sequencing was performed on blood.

CDR3 coding DNA: TGTGCCAGCAGCCACAAGCGAACAGTGGGCGCCGTGCATGGCTACACCTTC. Translation: CASSHKRTVGAVHGYTF. The V gene is TRBV3-1, the J gene TRBJ1-2; no definite D call. Between the trimmed V and J ends, which lost 3 bases and 6 bases, there was a span of 23 bases. The CDR3 spans 17 residues. Germline loops: CDR1 LGHDT, CDR2 YNNKEL (reference sequence). Full variable domain (rest looked up from reference TRBV3-1 and TRBJ1-2): DTAVSQTPKYLVTQMGNDKSIKCEQNLGHDTMYWYKQDSKKFLKIMFSYNNKELIINETVPNRFSPKSPDKAHLNLHINSLELGDSAVYFCASSHKRTVGAVHGYTFGSGTRLTVV.